The entry below gives a single TCR beta chain sequence along with its context. The CDR3 covers 16 residues. Germline CDR1 and CDR2: MNHNS and SASEGT. Unmatched junction bases numbered 10, after V lost 1 base and J lost 8 bases. The sample originates from a study of blood T cell repertoires in COVID-19. In the study overall: Collection of acute and convalescent COVID-19 samples took place in the United States, Italy and Spain. T cells, B-cell-depleted T cells, or PBMCs provided the cDNA or gDNA that served as material.

Original processing notes: From reference gene primer amplification, estimates of nucleated cell counts were derived. Only in-frame clones appear in the TCRdb table, and some are missing; sequencing was by immunoSEQ multiplex PCR. Clonal size and the V and J genes are those of that table, whereas D and trimming came from the DNA. The data hold 250,000 to 300,000 clones, with roughly 85% observed a single time. The sequencing sample was made of peripheral blood. The gene calls are TRBV6-1 and TRBJ2-1, with 8 bases fitting TRBD1. The TCR sequence derives from a man aged 45-65 years with active or convalescent COVID-19. The CDR3 loop is CASSEGGSGGPDEQFF. The CDR3 DNA follows: TGTGCCAGCAGTGAAGGGGGGTCAGGGGGCCCGGATGAGCAGTTCTTC.